These 18 T cell receptor beta chains came from one sample sequenced in a study of cytomegalovirus exposure and HLA in healthy donors. PCR involved 60 Vbeta and 13 Jbeta primers. Profiled with immunoSEQ multiplex PCR; TCRdb holds only in-frame clones, not every one. This repertoire includes about 60,000 clones. The sequencing sample was made of PBMCs. These receptors originate from a woman under 30 in good health and CMV-seronegative.

This chain uses TRBV5-1 with TRBJ1-6; TRBD1 matches at 7 bases. Germline-derived CDR1 and CDR2 are SGHRS and YFSETQ. J lost 7 bases, V lost 5 bases, and 6 bases had no gene match. CDR3 size: 14 residues. The CDR3 DNA follows: TGCGCCAGCAGATTAACAGGGGTGAATTCACCCCTCCACTTT. This codes for CASRLTGVNSPLHF.

With regard to this clone: One end of the junction is discordant with germline, which a read error may explain. This rearrangement joins TRBV29-1 to TRBJ2-5; 7 positions match TRBD1. Germline V lookup: CDR1 SQVTM, CDR2 ANQGSEA. The CDR3 loop spans 11 amino acids. CDR3 residues: CSVRRQGPFNF. The CDR3 DNA reads TGCAGCGTCCGGAGACAGGGCCCGTTTAACTTC.

The gene calls are TRBV5-1 and TRBJ2-7; 8 nucleotides agree with TRBD1. Germline-derived CDR1 and CDR2 are SGHRS and YFSETQ. V trimming: 3 bases; J trimming: 4 bases; junction bases outside the gene matches: 6. The CDR3 length is 14 residues. The CDR3 sequence is CASSWGQAGYEQYF. The CDR3 region has the DNA TGCGCCAGCAGCTGGGGACAGGCCGGGTACGAGCAGTACTTC.

This chain connects TRBV29-1 to TRBJ2-5; 9 nucleotides align to TRBD1. The CDR3 covers 15 residues. V gave up 7 bases and J gave up 3 bases; unmatched junction bases: 12. Germline V gene data show CDR1 as SQVTM and CDR2 as ANQGSEA. The CDR3 reads CSAKPGTGMKETQYF. CDR3 DNA: TGCAGCGCCAAACCCGGGACAGGGATGAAAGAGACCCAGTACTTC.

The chain is built from TRBV11-3 and TRBJ1-2; 7 bases agree with TRBD1. The CDR3 is made up of 13 amino acids. Germline values: CDR1 SGHNT, CDR2 YENEEA. The V and J ends lost 6 bases and 2 bases, in that order; junction bases with no gene match: 3. The CDR3: CASSQGQNYGYTF. Here the CDR3 DNA reads TGTGCCAGCAGTCAGGGACAGAACTATGGCTACACCTTC. The entire variable domain, with the rest obtained from reference TRBV11-3 and TRBJ1-2, is as follows: EAGVVQSPRYKIIEKKQPVAFWCNPISGHNTLYWYLQNLGQGPELLIRYENEEAVDDSQLPKDRFSAERLKGVDSTLKIQPAELGDSAVYLCASSQGQNYGYTFGSGTRLTVV.

CDR3 in DNA: TGTGCCAGCAGTTACTCCGGACAGGGGGCCGACAATGAGCAGTTCTTC. It specifies CASSYSGQGADNEQFF. The chain uses TRBV6-5 and TRBJ2-1; 11 bases map to TRBD1. The trim removed 0 bases at V and 5 bases at J, leaving 3 bases unmatched. There are 16 residues in the CDR3. CDR1 MNHEY and CDR2 SVGAGI come from the germline V gene.

The chain employs TRBV5-1 and TRBJ2-2, with a possible D match to TRBD1 (6 bases). The germline gives CDR1 SGHRS, CDR2 YFSETQ. Trimming pared 4 bases from V and 6 bases from J, leaving 10 bases between. The CDR3 runs 13 residues. In nucleotides, the CDR3 is TGCGCCAGCAGCCCCGAGGGGGCCGGGGAGCTGTTTTTT. Translating it yields CASSPEGAGELFF.

The rearrangement links TRBV5-1 to TRBJ2-5, with 11 nucleotides matching TRBD2. Germline CDR1 is SGHRS and CDR2 is YFSETQ. The trim removed 0 bases at V and 1 base at J, leaving 2 bases unmatched. This CDR3 has 16 residues. The CDR3 here is CASSLAGLAVQETQYF. The CDR3 region has the DNA TGCGCCAGCAGCTTGGCGGGACTAGCGGTCCAAGAGACCCAGTACTTC.

This rearrangement joins TRBV19 to TRBJ2-7, with no clear D. The germline gives CDR1 LNHDA, CDR2 SQIVND (reference sequence). CDR3 length: 13 residues. Trimming pared 1 base from V and 2 bases from J, leaving 6 bases between. In nucleotides, the CDR3 is TGTGCCAGTAGTATAGGCCGGGCCTACGAGCAGTACTTC. This sequence encodes CASSIGRAYEQYF.

This rearrangement joins TRBV29-1 to TRBJ2-1, with 9 bases that match TRBD2. Germline loops: CDR1 SQVTM, CDR2 ANQGSEA. The CDR3 covers 13 residues. V was clipped by 0 bases and J by 9 bases; unmatched bases: 3. The CDR3 coding sequence is TGCAGCGTTGAAGAGGTAGCGGGGGTTGAGCAGTTCTTC. This codes for CSVEEVAGVEQFF.

The J gene is TRBJ2-5, the V gene TRBV5-1; perhaps TRBD1 as D (5 bases). CDR3 size: 13 residues. Deletions cut 1 base from V and 5 bases from J, with 9 bases between. Per the germline V gene, CDR1 is SGHRS and CDR2 is YFSETQ. The CDR3 spells CASSLTGAETQYF. CDR3 DNA sequence: TGCGCCAGCAGCTTGACAGGTGCGGAGACCCAGTACTTC.

The rearrangement links TRBV5-1 to TRBJ1-4, with 10 bases matching TRBD1. V shed 4 bases and J 8 bases; nucleotides not matched to a gene: 11. CDR1 SGHRS and CDR2 YFSETQ come from the germline V gene. This CDR3 spans 16 amino acids. DNA of the CDR3: TGCGCCAGCAGCCCCGGGACAGGGGTTATTGAGGAAAAACTGTTTTTT. As protein: CASSPGTGVIEEKLFF.

The gene calls are TRBV6-5 and TRBJ2-7, with D perhaps matching TRBD1 (5 bases). Trimming removed 8 bases at V and 2 bases at J, with 16 bases between. CDR3 length: 14 residues. The germline gives CDR1 MNHEY, CDR2 SVGAGI. The CDR3 loop is CASHPAGNPYEQYF. The DNA of the CDR3 is TGTGCCAGCCACCCGGCAGGGAACCCCTACGAGCAGTACTTC.

The chain has TRBV7-3 and TRBJ2-1, with 12 positions matching TRBD2. With V trimmed by 4 bases and J by 9 bases, 7 bases remained unmatched. CDR1 is SGHTA and CDR2 is FQGTGA in the germline V gene. This CDR3 contains 15 residues. The DNA for the CDR3 is TGTGCCAGCAGCTCAAGACTAGCGGGAGTCTCTGAGCAGTTCTTC. It specifies CASSSRLAGVSEQFF.

The chain combines TRBV11-2 with TRBJ2-7, with a tentative D call TRBD1 (5 bases). Germline V gene sequence: CDR1 SGHAT, CDR2 FQNNGV. This CDR3 has 14 amino acids. Trimming took 5 bases from V and 1 from J, leaving 12 bases between them. This CDR3 is CASSPISGSYEQYF. CDR3 nucleotide sequence: TGTGCCAGCAGCCCAATCTCAGGGTCCTACGAGCAGTACTTC.

The V gene is TRBV25-1, the J gene TRBJ2-7, with 8 positions matching TRBD1. The V gene end was trimmed by 4 bases and the J gene end by 4 bases; junction bases not matched to a gene: 15. The CDR3 spans 17 residues. Germline V gives CDR1 MGHDK, CDR2 SYGVNS. This chain's CDR3 is CASSGLPEDRVWYEQYF. The CDR3 nucleotides read TGTGCCAGCAGTGGGCTCCCCGAGGACAGGGTCTGGTACGAGCAGTACTTC.

A word on this clone: A junction boundary mismatches the germline segment, possibly from a read error. The chain combines TRBV20-1 with TRBJ1-2, with TRBD1 identical over 12 bases. Germline-derived CDR1 and CDR2 are DFQATT and SNEGSKA (reference sequence). The CDR3 is 11 residues long. CDR3 sequence reads: CSAGTGGAWVF. The CDR3 bases are TGCAGTGCGGGGACAGGGGGCGCTTGGGTCTTC.

The rearrangement joins TRBV10-3 to TRBJ1-6, with D maybe TRBD1 (6 bases). Trimming pared 10 bases from V and 12 bases from J, leaving 16 bases between. The CDR3 totals 12 residues. Germline V gene data show CDR1 as ENHRY and CDR2 as SYGVKD. In nucleotides, the CDR3 is TGTGCCACTCAGGGGCATGTGGTACCCCTCCACTTT. Encoded protein: CATQGHVVPLHF.